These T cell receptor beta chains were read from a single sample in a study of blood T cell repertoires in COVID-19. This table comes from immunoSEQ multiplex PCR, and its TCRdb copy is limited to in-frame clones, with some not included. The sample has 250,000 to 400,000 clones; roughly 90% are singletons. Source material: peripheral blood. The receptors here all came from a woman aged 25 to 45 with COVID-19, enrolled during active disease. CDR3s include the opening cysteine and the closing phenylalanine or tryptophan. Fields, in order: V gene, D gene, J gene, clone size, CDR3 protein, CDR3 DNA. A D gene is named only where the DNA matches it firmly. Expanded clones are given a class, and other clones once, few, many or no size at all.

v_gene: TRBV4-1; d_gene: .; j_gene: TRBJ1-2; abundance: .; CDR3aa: CASSQDPTGLYGYTF; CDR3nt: TGCGCCAGCAGCCAAGATCCGACAGGACTCTATGGCTACACCTTC
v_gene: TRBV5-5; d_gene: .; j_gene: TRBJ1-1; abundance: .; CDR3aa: CASSLTGMDTEALF; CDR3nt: TGTGCCAGCAGCTTGACAGGGATGGACACTGAAGCCCTCTTT
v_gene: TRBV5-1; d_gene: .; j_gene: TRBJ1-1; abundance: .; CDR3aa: CASSLASGIRNTEAFF; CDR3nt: TGCGCCAGCAGCTTGGCCTCCGGGATAAGGAACACTGAAGCTTTCTTT
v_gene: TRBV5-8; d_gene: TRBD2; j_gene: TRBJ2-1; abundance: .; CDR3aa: CASSLLIAGRYNEQFF; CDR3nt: TGTGCCAGCAGCTTGTTGATAGCGGGAAGGTACAATGAGCAGTTCTTC
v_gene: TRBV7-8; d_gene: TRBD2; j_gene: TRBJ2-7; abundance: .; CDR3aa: CASSLSFSGRSYEQYF; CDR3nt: TGTGCCAGCAGCTTAAGTTTTAGCGGGAGAAGCTACGAGCAGTACTTC
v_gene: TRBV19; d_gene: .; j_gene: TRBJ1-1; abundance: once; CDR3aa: CASSIGRANTEAFF; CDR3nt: TGTGCCAGTAGTATAGGGCGGGCGAACACTGAAGCTTTCTTT
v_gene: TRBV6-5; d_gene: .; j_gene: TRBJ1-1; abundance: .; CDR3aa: CASSYWRQPKETFF; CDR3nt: TGTGCCAGCAGTTACTGGAGACAGCCGAAGGAAACTTTCTTT
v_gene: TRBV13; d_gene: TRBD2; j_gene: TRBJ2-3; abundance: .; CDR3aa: CASSTTSGSRLATDTQYF; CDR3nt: TGTGCCAGCAGCACTACTAGCGGGAGCAGGCTAGCGACAGATACGCAGTATTTT
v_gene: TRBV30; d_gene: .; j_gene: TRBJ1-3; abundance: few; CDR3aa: CAWGGQVTGNTIYF; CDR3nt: TGTGCCTGGGGAGGGCAAGTAACTGGAAACACCATATATTTT
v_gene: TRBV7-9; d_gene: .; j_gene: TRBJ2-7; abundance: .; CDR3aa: CASSPDPLGSYEQYF; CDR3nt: TGTGCCAGCAGCCCCGACCCACTAGGCTCCTACGAGCAGTACTTC
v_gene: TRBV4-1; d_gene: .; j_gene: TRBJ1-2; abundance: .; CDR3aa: CASRPPGVKYGYTF; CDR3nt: TGCGCCAGCAGACCCCCCGGGGTAAAGTATGGCTACACCTTC